These T cell receptor beta chains were read from a single sample in a study of shared clonotypes between healthy human individuals. The table came from immunoSEQ multiplex PCR; TCRdb's copy has only in-frame clones and leaves some out. Here the sample spans roughly 86,000 clones, around 68% being singletons. Sequences were obtained from memory CD8+ T cells sorted from blood. Source of these receptors: a man younger than 45 in good health. Each CDR3 is given with its conserved first and last residue. A D gene is named only where the DNA matches it firmly. Not all rows give a size; the values are once, few, many and, for expanded clones, a class.

v_call: TRBV7-8; clone_size: few; d_call: NA; j_call: TRBJ2-1; cdr3_nt: TGTGCCAGCAGCTTAGATGGTAGCGGAAATGAGCAGTTCTTC; cdr3_aa: CASSLDGSGNEQFF
v_call: TRBV28; clone_size: NA; d_call: NA; j_call: TRBJ2-2; cdr3_nt: TGTGCCAGCAGCACACGGCAGGGGACGACGAACACCGGGGAGCTGTTTTTT; cdr3_aa: CASSTRQGTTNTGELFF
v_call: TRBV18; clone_size: NA; d_call: TRBD2; j_call: TRBJ2-1; cdr3_nt: TGTGCCAGCTCACTAGAGGGACTAGCGGGAGTGGGCCCCTACAATGAGCAGTTCTTC; cdr3_aa: CASSLEGLAGVGPYNEQFF
v_call: TRBV5-1; clone_size: NA; d_call: TRBD1; j_call: TRBJ2-5; cdr3_nt: TGCGCCAGCTCCCCGACAGGGAGAATACAAGAGACCCAGTACTTC; cdr3_aa: CASSPTGRIQETQYF
v_call: TRBV5-6; clone_size: NA; d_call: NA; j_call: TRBJ2-5; cdr3_nt: TGTGCCAGCAGCTTGTACAACAGCGAGACCCAGTACTTC; cdr3_aa: CASSLYNSETQYF
v_call: TRBV7-9; clone_size: NA; d_call: TRBD2; j_call: TRBJ2-7; cdr3_nt: TGTGCCAGCAGCAACACCTCGCAGGGACTACAATCCTACGAGCAGTACTTC; cdr3_aa: CASSNTSQGLQSYEQYF
v_call: TRBV21-1; clone_size: NA; d_call: NA; j_call: TRBJ1-5; cdr3_nt: TGTGCCAGCAGCAAAGTATTCCAGGACAGGGTAGCCGATCAGCCCCAGCATTTT; cdr3_aa: CASSKVFQDRVADQPQHF
v_call: TRBV25-1; clone_size: once; d_call: TRBD2; j_call: TRBJ2-1; cdr3_nt: TGTGCCAGCAGAACTAGCGGGGTTTACAATGAGCAGTTCTTC; cdr3_aa: CASRTSGVYNEQFF
v_call: TRBV7-2; clone_size: NA; d_call: TRBD2; j_call: TRBJ2-1; cdr3_nt: TGTGCCAGCAGCACGAGGACTAGCGGGACCGGGTTCGGGAATGAGCAGTTCTTC; cdr3_aa: CASSTRTSGTGFGNEQFF
v_call: TRBV25-1; clone_size: NA; d_call: NA; j_call: TRBJ2-2; cdr3_nt: TGTGCCAGCAGTCGGGGGGCGGCAACGAGCACCGGGGAGCTGTTTTTT; cdr3_aa: CASSRGAATSTGELFF
v_call: TRBV6-1; clone_size: few; d_call: TRBD1; j_call: TRBJ1-5; cdr3_nt: TGTGCCAGCAGCACAGGGGTTACCCAGCCCCAGCATTTT; cdr3_aa: CASSTGVTQPQHF
v_call: TRBV21-1; clone_size: few; d_call: NA; j_call: TRBJ2-1; cdr3_nt: TGTGCCAGCAGCAAAGGGCCAGATACTGAGCAGTTCTTC; cdr3_aa: CASSKGPDTEQFF
v_call: TRBV15; clone_size: NA; d_call: NA; j_call: TRBJ2-5; cdr3_nt: TGTGCCACCAGCCGGGGGCAGGGGCAAGAGACCCAGTACTTC; cdr3_aa: CATSRGQGQETQYF
v_call: TRBV25-1; clone_size: few; d_call: TRBD2; j_call: TRBJ2-1; cdr3_nt: TGTGCCAGCAGTGAAAAAATATTAGCGGGCCCCTCCTACAATGAGCAGTTCTTC; cdr3_aa: CASSEKILAGPSYNEQFF
v_call: TRBV9; clone_size: few; d_call: TRBD2; j_call: TRBJ2-7; cdr3_nt: TGTGCCAGCAGCCCGCGGACTAGCGGGACCCTATCCTACGAGCAGTACTTC; cdr3_aa: CASSPRTSGTLSYEQYF
v_call: TRBV6-5; clone_size: many; d_call: TRBD1; j_call: TRBJ2-7; cdr3_nt: TGTGCCAGCAAAATGTTTTGGGACAGGGCTGATGAGCAGTACTTC; cdr3_aa: CASKMFWDRADEQYF
v_call: TRBV29-1; clone_size: many; d_call: TRBD1; j_call: TRBJ1-1; cdr3_nt: TGCAGCGGCGGACAGGGGCCGGACACTGAAGCTTTCTTT; cdr3_aa: CSGGQGPDTEAFF
v_call: TRBV15; clone_size: NA; d_call: NA; j_call: TRBJ2-7; cdr3_nt: TGTGCCACCAGCAAAGGGACTTGGAATATCGGCGAGCAGTACTTC; cdr3_aa: CATSKGTWNIGEQYF
v_call: TRBV7-3; clone_size: NA; d_call: NA; j_call: TRBJ2-1; cdr3_nt: TGTGCCAGCAGCTTAGTGGGTCGGGAGCGACAGAATCACAATGAGCAGTTCTTC; cdr3_aa: CASSLVGRERQNHNEQFF
v_call: TRBV4-3; clone_size: NA; d_call: TRBD2; j_call: TRBJ2-5; cdr3_nt: TGCGCCAGCAGCAGACGTAGGACTAGCGGGTACTCCGGGGGGGCAGAGACCCAGTACTTC; cdr3_aa: CASSRRRTSGYSGGAETQYF
v_call: TRBV5-5; clone_size: NA; d_call: TRBD2; j_call: TRBJ2-1; cdr3_nt: TGTGCCAGCAGCTTGGAGGGCGGGGGCTCCTACAATGAGCAGTTCTTC; cdr3_aa: CASSLEGGGSYNEQFF
v_call: TRBV27; clone_size: few; d_call: NA; j_call: TRBJ2-5; cdr3_nt: TGTGCCAGCAGTTTAAAGGGGTCGGTCATAGAGACCCAGTACTTC; cdr3_aa: CASSLKGSVIETQYF
v_call: TRBV5-1; clone_size: NA; d_call: TRBD2; j_call: TRBJ2-3; cdr3_nt: TGCGCCAGCAGCCGCATAGCGGGATCCACAGATACGCAGTATTTT; cdr3_aa: CASSRIAGSTDTQYF
v_call: TRBV6-4; clone_size: many; d_call: TRBD2; j_call: TRBJ2-3; cdr3_nt: TGTGCCAGCAGTGAGTCTAGCGGGAGTAACGCAGATACGCAGTATTTT; cdr3_aa: CASSESSGSNADTQYF
v_call: TRBV4-1; clone_size: NA; d_call: TRBD2; j_call: TRBJ2-4; cdr3_nt: TGCGCCAGCAGCCCTTTAGGTAGCGGGAGTTTCATTCAGTACTTC; cdr3_aa: CASSPLGSGSFIQYF
v_call: TRBV6-5; clone_size: NA; d_call: NA; j_call: TRBJ2-7; cdr3_nt: TGTGCCAGCAGTATATCATTAAGTTCTGACGAGCAGTACTTC; cdr3_aa: CASSISLSSDEQYF
v_call: TRBV5-1; clone_size: once; d_call: TRBD2; j_call: TRBJ2-5; cdr3_nt: TGCGCCAGCAGCTTGACTAGCGCGCAAGAGACCCAGTACTTC; cdr3_aa: CASSLTSAQETQYF
v_call: TRBV28; clone_size: many; d_call: TRBD1; j_call: TRBJ1-3; cdr3_nt: TGTGCCAGCAGCGTAACAGGGGGCCTCGGAAACACCATATATTTT; cdr3_aa: CASSVTGGLGNTIYF
v_call: TRBV11-3; clone_size: many; d_call: TRBD2; j_call: TRBJ2-5; cdr3_nt: TGTGCCAGCAGCTTACGCTCTAGCGGGAGTGTGGAGACCCAGTACTTC; cdr3_aa: CASSLRSSGSVETQYF
v_call: TRBV4-3; clone_size: NA; d_call: NA; j_call: TRBJ2-3; cdr3_nt: TGCGCCAGCAGCCAAGTAGCGGCTAGCACAGATACGCAGTATTTT; cdr3_aa: CASSQVAASTDTQYF
v_call: TRBV11-2; clone_size: few; d_call: TRBD2; j_call: TRBJ2-7; cdr3_nt: TGTGCCAGCAGCTTAGGACTAGCGGGAGTTTACGAGCAGTACTTC; cdr3_aa: CASSLGLAGVYEQYF
v_call: TRBV27; clone_size: once; d_call: NA; j_call: TRBJ2-5; cdr3_nt: TGTGCCAGCAGTTTAACAGGGTATCAAGAGACCCAGTACTTC; cdr3_aa: CASSLTGYQETQYF
v_call: TRBV5-3; clone_size: NA; d_call: NA; j_call: TRBJ1-1; cdr3_nt: TGTGCCAGTCCCGTCGGGGAAATGAACACTGAAGCTTTCTTT; cdr3_aa: CASPVGEMNTEAFF
v_call: TRBV7-9; clone_size: few; d_call: TRBD2; j_call: TRBJ2-1; cdr3_nt: TGTGCCAGCAGCCGCTCCGGGACTAGCGGGAGTTTTGAGCAGTTCTTC; cdr3_aa: CASSRSGTSGSFEQFF
v_call: TRBV12-5; clone_size: few; d_call: NA; j_call: TRBJ2-4; cdr3_nt: TGTGCTAGTGGTTTGGTACTGATCCGGCGAGGGTATCAAGCCAAAAACATTCAGTACTTC; cdr3_aa: CASGLVLIRRGYQAKNIQYF
v_call: TRBV10-3; clone_size: NA; d_call: NA; j_call: TRBJ2-3; cdr3_nt: TGTGCCATCAGTGAGTTAGACGGCCGGGGAGATACGCAGTATTTT; cdr3_aa: CAISELDGRGDTQYF
v_call: TRBV7-9; clone_size: many; d_call: NA; j_call: TRBJ1-4; cdr3_nt: TGTGCCAGCAGCTTCATGAGCCCCGCAACTAATGAAAAACTGTTTTTT; cdr3_aa: CASSFMSPATNEKLFF
v_call: TRBV5-4; clone_size: NA; d_call: TRBD1; j_call: TRBJ1-3; cdr3_nt: TGTGCCAGCAGCCTCGGGACAGGTGGCATGTCTGGAAACACCATATATTTT; cdr3_aa: CASSLGTGGMSGNTIYF
v_call: TRBV19; clone_size: few; d_call: TRBD1; j_call: TRBJ2-3; cdr3_nt: TGTGCCAGTAGTATTGTCGGGACAGGGGAGACAGATACGCAGTATTTT; cdr3_aa: CASSIVGTGETDTQYF
v_call: TRBV7-6; clone_size: few; d_call: NA; j_call: TRBJ2-1; cdr3_nt: TGTGCCAGCAGCACCGGGGTCGCATATGGTGAGCAGTTCTTC; cdr3_aa: CASSTGVAYGEQFF
v_call: TRBV27; clone_size: few; d_call: NA; j_call: TRBJ2-7; cdr3_nt: TGTGCCAGCAGTTTGGGCCCTGGGAACGAGCAGTACTTC; cdr3_aa: CASSLGPGNEQYF
v_call: TRBV7-6; clone_size: NA; d_call: TRBD2; j_call: TRBJ2-7; cdr3_nt: TGTGCCAGCAGCTCAGCGGGAGAGATGAGCGAGCAGTACTTC; cdr3_aa: CASSSAGEMSEQYF
v_call: TRBV28; clone_size: NA; d_call: NA; j_call: TRBJ1-2; cdr3_nt: TGTGCCAGCAGTTGGCACTATGGCTACACCTTC; cdr3_aa: CASSWHYGYTF
v_call: TRBV7-2; clone_size: many; d_call: NA; j_call: TRBJ2-7; cdr3_nt: TGTGCCAGCAGCTTAGGCGTCGGTTTGGAGCAGTACTTC; cdr3_aa: CASSLGVGLEQYF
v_call: TRBV2; clone_size: NA; d_call: TRBD2; j_call: TRBJ2-1; cdr3_nt: TGTGCCAGCAGCTGGACTAGCGGTGACAATGAGCAGTTCTTC; cdr3_aa: CASSWTSGDNEQFF
v_call: TRBV2; clone_size: NA; d_call: TRBD2; j_call: TRBJ2-7; cdr3_nt: TGTGCCAGTGTCCCGGGACTATCGGCCTACGAGCAGTACTTC; cdr3_aa: CASVPGLSAYEQYF
v_call: TRBV7-9; clone_size: many; d_call: NA; j_call: TRBJ1-1; cdr3_nt: TGTGCCAGCAGTCGAGGGTACACTGAAGCTTTCTTT; cdr3_aa: CASSRGYTEAFF
v_call: TRBV6-5; clone_size: NA; d_call: NA; j_call: TRBJ2-2; cdr3_nt: TGTGCCAGCACCTCCAGGGGGGACGCCGGGGAGCTGTTTTTT; cdr3_aa: CASTSRGDAGELFF
v_call: TRBV5-4; clone_size: NA; d_call: NA; j_call: TRBJ2-7; cdr3_nt: TGTGCCAGCAGCTTGTCCTCTGCGGGCCTCTCCTACGAGCAGTACTTC; cdr3_aa: CASSLSSAGLSYEQYF
v_call: TRBV6-1; clone_size: once; d_call: NA; j_call: TRBJ2-2; cdr3_nt: TGTGCCAGCAACTTACCCATGGAGACCGGGGAGCTGTTTTTT; cdr3_aa: CASNLPMETGELFF
v_call: TRBV28; clone_size: once; d_call: NA; j_call: TRBJ1-4; cdr3_nt: TGTGCCAGCAGTTTCCCTAGGGACTCTGGAAAACTGTTTTTT; cdr3_aa: CASSFPRDSGKLFF
v_call: TRBV18; clone_size: NA; d_call: NA; j_call: TRBJ2-1; cdr3_nt: TGTGCCAGCTCAACAACTAGTCCCCCCCTAGGTGAGCAGTTCTTC; cdr3_aa: CASSTTSPPLGEQFF
v_call: TRBV7-3; clone_size: NA; d_call: NA; j_call: TRBJ2-5; cdr3_nt: TGTGCCAGCAGCTTATCATCACCAGGGGAGACCCAGTACTTC; cdr3_aa: CASSLSSPGETQYF
v_call: TRBV2; clone_size: NA; d_call: TRBD1; j_call: TRBJ1-1; cdr3_nt: TGTGCCAGCAGCCTAATTACAGGGGGCACTGAAGCTTTCTTT; cdr3_aa: CASSLITGGTEAFF
v_call: TRBV7-6; clone_size: NA; d_call: TRBD2; j_call: TRBJ2-7; cdr3_nt: TGTGCCAGCAGCGGGGGGGGAGCCGAGCAGTACTTC; cdr3_aa: CASSGGGAEQYF
v_call: TRBV6-1; clone_size: few; d_call: NA; j_call: TRBJ1-1; cdr3_nt: TGTGCCAGTGGGAAAACAGTTTTGAACACTGAAGCTTTCTTT; cdr3_aa: CASGKTVLNTEAFF
v_call: TRBV7-2; clone_size: NA; d_call: TRBD2; j_call: TRBJ2-3; cdr3_nt: TGTGCCAGCAGCTTGTCGCCGGGAGGGCCGGTAGATACGCAGTATTTT; cdr3_aa: CASSLSPGGPVDTQYF
v_call: TRBV15; clone_size: NA; d_call: NA; j_call: TRBJ2-1; cdr3_nt: TGTGCCACCAGCAGACCGGGACTTTCATACAATGAGCAGTTCTTC; cdr3_aa: CATSRPGLSYNEQFF
v_call: TRBV28; clone_size: once; d_call: NA; j_call: TRBJ2-7; cdr3_nt: TGTGCCAGCAGTTTACAGCAGGCCTACGAGCAGTACTTC; cdr3_aa: CASSLQQAYEQYF